One sample yielded the 2 T cell receptor beta chains listed below, sequenced in a study of blood T cell repertoires in COVID-19 (dated by TCRdb to about 2020). Receptor amplification or capture employed the immunoSEQ multiplex PCR assay. This immuneACCESS table, as held by TCRdb, lists in-frame sequences with V and J called but not all clones. Of the missing ones, under half trace to an unresolved V gene in checked studies; the others have no known cause. The sample table holds 150,000 or so clones, of which about 88% were seen once. Approximately 18% of the sample is held by the ten biggest clonotypes. The sequencing sample was made of peripheral blood. Source of these receptors: an elderly woman with acute or convalescent COVID-19.

V and J are TRBV30 and TRBJ2-7, with D possibly TRBD1 on 5 matching bases. Trimming left V 2 bases short and J 2 bases short, with 7 bases between. The CDR3 consists of 12 residues. From germline, CDR1 is GTSNPN and CDR2 SVGIG (reference sequence). CDR3 protein: CAWSTGPYEQYF. In DNA form, the CDR3 reads TGTGCCTGGAGTACAGGCCCCTACGAGCAGTACTTC.

This sequence joins TRBV9 and TRBJ2-5; D call uncertain. V was pared by 3 bases and J by 2 bases, with 5 bases between. The CDR3 loop spans 12 amino acids. Germline V lookup: CDR1 SGDLS, CDR2 YYNGEE. The CDR3 sequence: CASSAVQETQYF. As DNA, the CDR3 is TGTGCCAGCAGCGCGGTGCAAGAGACCCAGTACTTC.